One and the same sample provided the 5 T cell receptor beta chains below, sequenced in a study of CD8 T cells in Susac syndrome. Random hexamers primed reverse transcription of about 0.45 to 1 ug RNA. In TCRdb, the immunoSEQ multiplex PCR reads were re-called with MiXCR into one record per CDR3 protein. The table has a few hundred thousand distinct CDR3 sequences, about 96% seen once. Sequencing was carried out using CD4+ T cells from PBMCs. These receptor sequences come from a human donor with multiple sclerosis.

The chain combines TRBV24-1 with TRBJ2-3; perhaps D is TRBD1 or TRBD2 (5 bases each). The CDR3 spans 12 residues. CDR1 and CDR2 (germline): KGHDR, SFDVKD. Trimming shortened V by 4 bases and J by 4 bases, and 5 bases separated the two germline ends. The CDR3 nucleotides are TGTGCCACCAGTGAGGGGGCAGATACGCAGTATTTT. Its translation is CATSEGADTQYF.

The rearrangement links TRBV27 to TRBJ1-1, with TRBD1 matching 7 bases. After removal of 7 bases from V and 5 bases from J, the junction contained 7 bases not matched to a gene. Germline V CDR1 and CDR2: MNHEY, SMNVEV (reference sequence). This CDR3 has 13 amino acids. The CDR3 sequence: CASKAGGLTEAFF. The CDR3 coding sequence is TGTGCCAGCAAGGCAGGGGGGTTGACTGAAGCTTTCTTT.

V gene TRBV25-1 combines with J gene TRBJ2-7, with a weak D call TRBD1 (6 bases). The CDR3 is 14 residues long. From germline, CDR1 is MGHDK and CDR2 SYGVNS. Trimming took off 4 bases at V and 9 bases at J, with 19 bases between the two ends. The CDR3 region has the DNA TGTGCCAGCAGTGTACCGGGACACCTTACGCTGCAGTACTTC. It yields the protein CASSVPGHLTLQYF.

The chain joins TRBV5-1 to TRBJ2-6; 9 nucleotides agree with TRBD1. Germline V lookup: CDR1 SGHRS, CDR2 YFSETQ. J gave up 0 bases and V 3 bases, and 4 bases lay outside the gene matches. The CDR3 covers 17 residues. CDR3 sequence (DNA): TGCGCCAGCAGCTCGGGACAGGGTTTCTCTGGGGCCAACGTCCTGACTTTC. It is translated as CASSSGQGFSGANVLTF.

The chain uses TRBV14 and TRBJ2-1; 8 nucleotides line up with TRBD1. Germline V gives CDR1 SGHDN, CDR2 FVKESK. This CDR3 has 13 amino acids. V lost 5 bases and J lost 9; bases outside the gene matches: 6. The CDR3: CASSGQGRGEQFF. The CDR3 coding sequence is TGTGCCAGCAGCGGACAGGGCCGTGGTGAGCAGTTCTTC.